A single sample is the source of the 27 T cell receptor beta chains below, sequenced in a study of blood T cell repertoires in COVID-19. Measured with immunoSEQ multiplex PCR; TCRdb has only the in-frame clones, and not every one. Of some 210,000 clones in the sample, 70% to 90% were seen once. The sequencing input was peripheral blood. Receptors originate from a woman in her forties with acute or convalescent COVID-19.

In this sample, this clone turned up once. This chain links TRBV27 with TRBJ2-3, with 8 bases aligning to TRBD2. Germline V lookup: CDR1 MNHEY, CDR2 SMNVEV (reference sequence). This CDR3 contains 14 residues. Losses at the gene ends were 5 bases for V and 6 bases for J; bases not matched to a gene: 7. Here the CDR3 reads CASSPGLAMDTQYF. As DNA, the CDR3 is TGTGCCAGCAGTCCCGGACTAGCTATGGATACGCAGTATTTT.

A single count supports this clone. The chain couples TRBV3-1 (or the pseudogene TRBV3-2) to TRBJ2-5; 11 bases match TRBD2. This CDR3 contains 16 residues. The V segment lost 4 bases and the J segment 5 bases; nucleotides outside the gene matches: 9. Germline CDR1 and CDR2: LGHDT and YNNKEL (reference sequence). CDR3 amino acids: CASSPILAGVAETQYF. The DNA for the CDR3 is TGTGCCAGCAGCCCGATACTAGCGGGGGTAGCTGAGACCCAGTACTTC.

The chain recombines TRBV14 with TRBJ1-2; a weak D match, TRBD1 (6 bases). CDR1 is SGHDN and CDR2 is FVKESK in the germline V gene. The CDR3 has 14 amino acids. With 4 bases removed from V and 4 bases from J, the gap between germline ends came to 13 bases. The CDR3 DNA sequence: TGTGCCAGCAGCCCCTTCGGACAGAGCTATGGCTACACCTTC. Protein: CASSPFGQSYGYTF.

The chain has TRBV6-7 and TRBJ1-4; TRBD1 agrees at 7 bases. TRBV6-7 belongs to the ORF category, with a function that is uncertain. The CDR3 runs to 16 residues. Unmatched junction bases numbered 13, after V lost 4 bases and J lost 8 bases. CDR3 in amino acids: CASSWADRERWEKLFF. CDR3 DNA: TGTGCCAGCAGTTGGGCCGACAGGGAAAGGTGGGAAAAACTGTTTTTT.

The chain joins TRBV6-5 to TRBJ1-2; 10 bases map to TRBD1. Trimming at V came to 7 bases and at J to 7 bases, leaving 9 bases not matched to a gene. The CDR3 totals 14 residues. In germline, CDR1 is MNHEY, CDR2 SVGAGI. The CDR3 DNA reads as TGTGCCAGCATTACGGGACAGGGGTGGCGTGGCTACACCTTC. Its protein is CASITGQGWRGYTF.

The chain recombines TRBV5-4 with TRBJ2-5; 8 bases fit TRBD2. The CDR3 length is 16 residues. The ends lost 0 bases at V and 5 bases at J; junction bases unmatched: 9. Germline-derived CDR1 and CDR2 are SGHNT and YYREEE (reference sequence). The CDR3 sequence is CASSLAGAGGRETQYF. The DNA for the CDR3 is TGTGCCAGCAGCTTGGCCGGGGCGGGGGGAAGGGAGACCCAGTACTTC.

This chain connects TRBV18 to TRBJ2-1, with TRBD2 matching 10 bases. The germline V gene has CDR1 KGHSH and CDR2 LQKENI. CDR3 size: 16 residues. V gave up 6 bases and J gave up 8 bases; unmatched junction bases: 13. CDR3 protein: CASSQTSGGAPDEQFF. The CDR3 bases are TGTGCCAGCTCCCAAACAAGCGGGGGGGCACCTGATGAGCAGTTCTTC.

The chain combines TRBV3-1 (or the pseudogene TRBV3-2) with TRBJ2-3; the match to TRBD2 covers 11 bases. With 10 bases clipped from V and 1 base from J, the junction kept 4 bases outside the gene matches. CDR3 length: 14 amino acids. Germline-derived CDR1 and CDR2 are LGHDT and YNNKEL (reference sequence). In nucleotides, the CDR3 is TGTGCCACCACGGGACTAGCGGGCACAGATACGCAGTATTTT. Encoded protein: CATTGLAGTDTQYF.

V gene TRBV11-2 combines with J gene TRBJ1-5, with TRBD1 as a possible D gene (5 bases). The CDR3 sequence is 14 residues long. Deletions cut 2 bases from V and 9 bases from J, with 14 bases between. Per germline, CDR1 SGHAT and CDR2 FQNNGV. CDR3 loop: CASSLFGGTGPQHF. The CDR3 DNA follows: TGTGCCAGCAGCTTATTTGGCGGGACGGGGCCCCAGCATTTT.

This chain uses TRBV28 with TRBJ2-2; tentative D call: TRBD2 (6 bases). Germline V CDR1 and CDR2: MDHEN, SYDVKM. The CDR3 covers 15 residues. V shed 2 bases and J shed 7 bases, with 14 bases lying between them. CDR3 DNA: TGTGCCAGCAGTTTACCCCGACTCGGGGGCGGGGAGCTGTTTTTT. It is translated as CASSLPRLGGGELFF.

The V and J genes are TRBV19 and TRBJ2-2; D remains unclear. The CDR3 runs 15 residues. Germline lookup yields CDR1 LNHDA and CDR2 SQIVND (reference sequence). The ends were cut back, 3 bases at V and 3 bases at J, with 11 bases in the middle. The CDR3 sequence: CASSILDGYTGELFF. For the CDR3, the DNA is TGTGCCAGTAGTATCCTAGACGGATACACCGGGGAGCTGTTTTTT.

The chain uses TRBV24-1 and TRBJ1-1, with a weak D call TRBD1 (5 bases). In germline, CDR1 is KGHDR, CDR2 SFDVKD. This CDR3 has 15 residues. The V end was cut by 9 bases, the J end by 1 base, with 17 bases between. The CDR3 sequence is CATLTGAESNTEAFF. The DNA of the CDR3 is TGTGCCACCCTTACTGGGGCAGAATCGAACACTGAAGCTTTCTTT.

J is TRBJ2-3 and V is TRBV5-1, with TRBD2 identical over 9 bases. The CDR3 sequence is 15 residues long. V dropped 4 bases and J dropped 3; count of bases not matched to a gene: 6. Germline lookup yields CDR1 SGHRS and CDR2 YFSETQ. The CDR3 sequence is CASSQVGLATDTQYF. The CDR3 DNA reads as TGCGCCAGCAGCCAAGTGGGACTAGCAACAGATACGCAGTATTTT.

The chain joins TRBV11-2 to TRBJ2-3, with D possibly TRBD2 on 7 matching bases. The CDR3 has 12 amino acids. Germline CDR1 and CDR2: SGHAT and FQNNGV. Trimming took 8 bases from V and 6 from J, leaving 12 bases between them. The CDR3, as DNA: TGTGCCAGCGGGGGGGCCACGGATACGCAGTATTTT. Translation gives CASGGATDTQYF.

This chain links TRBV18 with TRBJ2-1, with 8 bases identical to TRBD1. Trimming cost V 0 bases and J 7 bases; bases outside gene matches: 8. The germline V gene encodes CDR1 KGHSH and CDR2 LQKENI. This CDR3 spans 16 amino acids. This CDR3 is CASSPPSGTGRNEQFF. For the CDR3, the DNA is TGTGCCAGCTCACCACCTTCCGGGACAGGTAGAAATGAGCAGTTCTTC.

The chain links TRBV7-9 to TRBJ1-2; 7 bases fit TRBD1. CDR3 size: 13 residues. The V gene's germline CDR1 is SEHNR and CDR2 FQNEAQ (reference sequence). V dropped 3 bases and J dropped 4; count of bases not matched to a gene: 2. The chain's CDR3 is CASSFDRVYGYTF. The CDR3 DNA follows: TGTGCCAGCAGCTTCGACAGGGTCTATGGCTACACCTTC. Full variable domain (rest looked up from reference TRBV7-9 and TRBJ1-2): DTGVSQNPRHKITKRGQNVTFRCDPISEHNRLYWYRQTLGQGPEFLTYFQNEAQLEKSRLLSDRFSAERPKGSFSTLEIQRTEQGDSAMYLCASSFDRVYGYTFGSGTRLTVV.

J is TRBJ2-1 and V is TRBV9; 10 nucleotides align to TRBD2. This CDR3 spans 17 amino acids. Germline lookup yields CDR1 SGDLS and CDR2 YYNGEE. J was trimmed by 8 bases and V by 4 bases; bases with no gene match: 15. The CDR3 DNA reads as TGTGCCAGCAGCCCAATCCTCCCAGCGGGGGGGGTATATGAGCAGTTCTTC. Translation gives CASSPILPAGGVYEQFF.

The chain uses TRBV2 and TRBJ2-2; 15 bases map to TRBD2. Germline V gives CDR1 SNHLY, CDR2 FYNNEI. The CDR3 runs 18 residues. V lost 7 bases, J lost 1 base, and 7 bases stayed unmatched. DNA of the CDR3: TGTGCCAGCAAATTTGGACTAGCGGGGGGGCGGAACACCGGGGAGCTGTTTTTT. Its protein product is CASKFGLAGGRNTGELFF.

The chain recombines TRBV24-1 with TRBJ2-3; 7 bases are a match to TRBD1. CDR1 and CDR2 from the germline V gene are KGHDR and SFDVKD. The CDR3 extends over 16 amino acids. Losses at the gene ends were 2 bases for V and 5 bases for J; bases not matched to a gene: 9. CDR3 sequence reads: CATSDSTTGLGDTQYF. In nucleotides, the CDR3 is TGTGCCACCAGTGATTCCACGACAGGGTTGGGAGATACGCAGTATTTT.

The V and J genes are TRBV11-2 and TRBJ1-2, with D possibly being TRBD1 (5 bases). Looked up from germline, CDR1 is SGHAT and CDR2 is FQNNGV. Trimming shortened V by 6 bases and J by 4 bases, and 15 bases separated the two germline ends. CDR3 length: 14 residues. The DNA for the CDR3 is TGTGCCAGCAGAAAAGGGCAGGGTCCCTATGGCTACACCTTC. Translation: CASRKGQGPYGYTF.

The J gene is TRBJ2-2, the V gene TRBV5-6, with D hard to call. The CDR3 runs 12 residues. CDR1 and CDR2 (germline): SGHDT, YYEEEE. The V end was cut by 1 base, the J end by 8 bases, with 6 bases between. CDR3 bases: TGTGCCAGCAGCTTGTCGTTGGGGGAGCTGTTTTTT. Its translation: CASSLSLGELFF. The full variable domain, in which reference TRBV5-6 and TRBJ2-2 provide the parts outside the CDR3, is DAGVTQSPTHLIKTRGQQVTLRCSPKSGHDTVSWYQQALGQGPQFIFQYYEEEERQRGNFPDRFSGHQFPNYSSELNVNALLLGDSALYLCASSLSLGELFFGEGSRLTVL.

The chain has TRBV19 and TRBJ1-1; D may be TRBD1 (5 bases). V was pared by 5 bases and J by 6 bases, with 13 bases between. Germline CDR1 LNHDA, CDR2 SQIVND (reference sequence). This CDR3 spans 13 amino acids. In nucleotides, the CDR3 is TGTGCCAGTAGTCGGGGGATGGGAGCTGAAGCTTTCTTT. Its translation: CASSRGMGAEAFF.

The V and J genes are TRBV29-1 and TRBJ2-1; D is unresolved. The germline V gene encodes CDR1 SQVTM and CDR2 ANQGSEA. Trimming stripped 2 bases from V and 0 bases from J, with 20 bases between. The CDR3 totals 18 residues. The CDR3, as DNA: TGCAGCGTTGAAAGGAGAAGAACGTGGATCAGCTCCTACAATGAGCAGTTCTTC. It specifies CSVERRRTWISSYNEQFF.

The chain links TRBV11-2 to TRBJ2-3, with D perhaps matching TRBD2 (6 bases). The CDR3 totals 13 residues. Germline V lookup: CDR1 SGHAT, CDR2 FQNNGV. V was cut by 5 bases and J by 8 bases, with 14 bases left in between. CDR3 sequence: CASSPRSEGTQYF. CDR3 in DNA: TGTGCCAGCAGCCCCCGGTCGGAGGGTACGCAGTATTTT.

The gene calls are TRBV5-3 and TRBJ1-1; D perhaps matches TRBD1 (6 bases). TRBV5-3 is noted as an ORF with a role that remains uncertain. The CDR3 totals 19 residues. V was trimmed by 0 bases and J by 3 bases, leaving 24 bases between them. CDR3 DNA: TGTGCCAGAAGCTTGGGTTCAGGGGATCGGCGGGTTTTGGACACTGAAGCTTTCTTT. Its protein is CARSLGSGDRRVLDTEAFF.

This chain connects TRBV28 to TRBJ2-7, with D perhaps TRBD2 (5 bases). Germline V gives CDR1 MDHEN, CDR2 SYDVKM. V dropped 5 bases and J dropped 3 bases, with 5 bases sitting between them. There are 11 residues in the CDR3. CDR3 bases: TGTGCCAGCAGTGAGGGCTACGAGCAGTACGTC. It encodes CASSEGYEQYV.

J is TRBJ1-2 and V is TRBV30, with D perhaps matching TRBD1 (5 bases). Trimming took 2 bases from V and 3 from J, leaving 10 bases between them. Germline CDR1 is GTSNPN and CDR2 is SVGIG (reference sequence). CDR3 length equals 13 residues. Here the CDR3 DNA reads TGTGCCTGGAGTACGGGGGAGTACTATGGCTACACCTTC. Amino acid sequence: CAWSTGEYYGYTF.